A selection of T cell receptor beta chains follows, all from one sample in a study of a mutant IDH1 vaccine in newly diagnosed glioma. These receptors' targets are unknown. Clones were read by immunoSEQ multiplex PCR, and TCRdb kept only the in-frame ones, dropping some. Found here are 70,000 to 90,000 clones, roughly 85% of them singletons; the top ten hold approximately 2.1%. The specimen was PBMCs, collected from a glioma patient whose treatment included an IDH1 peptide vaccine. The receptor source for this set is a young man with glioma. Some clones in this sample may be carry-over from other donors' samples. Both conserved end residues are trimmed from each CDR3.

>TRBJ1-5|TRBV6-1
ASSEAETQPQH
>TRBJ2-1|TRBV10-2
ASRTLAGTYNEQF
>TRBJ2-3|TRBV7-9
ASSQVDTQY
>TRBJ2-7|TRBV5-1
ASSLEGIEQY
>TRBJ1-4|TRBV30
AWETGAGEKLF
>TRBJ2-2|TRBV9
ASSVARATGELF
>NA|TRBV5-4
ASSLLPDLTSYEQY
>TRBJ2-3|TRBV9
ASSAGLAGGQDTQY
>TRBJ1-2|TRBV9
ASSPRDQEHGYT
>TRBJ1-2|TRBV19
ASRSDSNYGYT
>NA|TRBV29-1
SATGQDYEQY
>TRBJ1-1|TRBV7-3
ASSWGTGENTEAF
>TRBJ1-1|TRBV6-5
ASSRQGASTEAF
>TRBJ1-1|TRBV27
ASRRGATYTEAF
>TRBJ1-6|TRBV25-1
ASSEGRSPLH
>TRBJ2-7|TRBV2
ASSAGTEQY
>TRBJ2-1|TRBV7-2
ASMPAGGHNEQF
>TRBJ2-7|TRBV11-3
ASSRGQLYEQY
>TRBJ2-1|TRBV29-1
SEPKERWNPSGSGSSSYNEQF
>TRBJ2-2|TRBV27
ASSLGTSAGELF
>TRBJ1-2|TRBV14
ASSQGGGTHGYT
>TRBJ2-3|TRBV7-6
ASSRRADTQY
>TRBJ2-2|TRBV7-9
ASSLGWQIRTGELF
>TRBJ1-4|TRBV5-8
ASSFMGRVGEKLF
>TRBJ2-1|TRBV6-1
ASSEMGSGNEQF
>TRBJ1-2|TRBV12-5
ASGLVGSTAYGYT
>TRBJ2-1|TRBV5-4
ASSLRLAGAYNEQF
>TRBJ2-1|TRBV4-2
ASSRPSGGSYNEQF
>TRBJ1-1|TRBV21-1
ASSPMIGNTEAF
>TRBJ1-1|TRBV5-6
ASSESQASEAF
>TRBJ2-3|TRBV15
ATSREGFAGGSDTQY
>TRBJ2-7|TRBV10-3
AISDGYEQY
>TRBJ1-3|TRBV5-6
ASSLGGNTIY
>TRBJ1-4|TRBV5-1
ASSLVAGNEKLF
>TRBJ2-5|TRBV19
ASRETAPGIQTQY
>TRBJ1-2|TRBV7-9
ASSTRDPNLEIYGYT
>TRBJ1-2|TRBV7-2
ASSTLGVRYGYT
>TRBJ1-6|TRBV10-3
AISGTLNSPLH
>TRBJ2-1|TRBV7-9
ASSLSGNEQF
>TRBJ2-6|TRBV4-1
ASTITVAGTNVLT